One T cell receptor (beta chain) is described in this entry. The data were taken from a study of stem cell transplantation in POMP-related autoinflammatory disease. V was trimmed by 2 bases and J by 1 base, leaving 8 bases between them. Germline CDR1 GTSNPN, CDR2 SVGIG (reference sequence). The CDR3 is 13 residues long. Using immunoSEQ multiplex PCR, the repertoire was profiled, and TCRdb retains in-frame clones only, with some absent. The repertoire holds about 7,200 clones, around 83% seen once, with over 3.5% in the top ten. The chain employs TRBV30 and TRBJ1-2; no reliable D call. The TCR comes from a human donor in good health. Material: a CXCR5-defined cell subset from PBMCs. The CDR3 sequence: CAWSLDNNYGYTF. CDR3 nucleotides: TGTGCCTGGAGTTTGGATAATAACTATGGCTACACCTTC.